One and the same sample provided the 2 T cell receptor beta chains below, sequenced in a study of T cells in Graves' hyperthyroidism and ophthalmopathy (dated by TCRdb to between 2018 and 2021). Libraries were made using multiplex PCR. Sequencing was carried out with an Illumina HiSeq 2000. Amplification of TCR beta CDR3 regions was carried out from RNA transcripts. The TCR CDR3 was subjected to a first round of RT-PCR using the HTBI primer set and the Qiagen OneStep RT-PCR kit. Using fastp trimming at Q25 and MiXCR clonotype assembly, TCRdb reanalyzed the public sequencing data and kept in-frame beta chains. Each entry merges the rows of one CDR3 protein and shows their most common DNA and genes. The sample table records 500,000 to 600,000 distinct CDR3 sequences; roughly 21% of these occur just once. The ten largest clones capture about 50% of the sample. The sequenced sample consisted of blood. These receptors all stem from a man aged 40-49 years with Graves' ophthalmopathy.

Only a few counts were recorded for this clonotype. The V call is TRBV20-1, the J call TRBJ1-1; D not certain. The CDR3 sequence is 15 residues long. V was pared by 0 bases and J by 8 bases, with 19 bases between. In germline, CDR1 is DFQATT, CDR2 SNEGSKA (reference sequence). The CDR3 loop reads CSARDRRTLTPEAFF. The CDR3 DNA is TGCAGTGCTAGAGATCGAAGGACTCTGACTCCCGAAGCTTTCTTT.

This clonotype appeared many times. CDR3 in amino acids: CASSLQGGASADTQYF. The CDR3 region has the DNA TGTGCCAGCAGCCTACAAGGAGGGGCCAGCGCAGATACGCAGTATTTT. The rearrangement joins TRBV3-1 to TRBJ2-3; tentatively, D is TRBD2 (6 bases). With 4 bases removed from V and 4 bases from J, the gap between germline ends came to 18 bases. The CDR3 consists of 16 residues. Germline V gives CDR1 LGHDT, CDR2 YNNKEL (reference sequence).